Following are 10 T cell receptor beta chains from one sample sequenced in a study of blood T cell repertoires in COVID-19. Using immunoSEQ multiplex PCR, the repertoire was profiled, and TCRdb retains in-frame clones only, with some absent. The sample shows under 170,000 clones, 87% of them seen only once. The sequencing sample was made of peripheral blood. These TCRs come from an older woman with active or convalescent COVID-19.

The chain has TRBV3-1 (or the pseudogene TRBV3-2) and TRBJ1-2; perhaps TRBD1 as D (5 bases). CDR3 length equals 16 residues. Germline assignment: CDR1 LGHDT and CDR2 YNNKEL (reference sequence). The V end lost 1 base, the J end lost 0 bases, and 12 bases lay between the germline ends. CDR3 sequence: CASSQVSGPANYGYTF. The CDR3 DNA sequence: TGTGCCAGCAGCCAAGTGTCAGGGCCAGCTAACTATGGCTACACCTTC.

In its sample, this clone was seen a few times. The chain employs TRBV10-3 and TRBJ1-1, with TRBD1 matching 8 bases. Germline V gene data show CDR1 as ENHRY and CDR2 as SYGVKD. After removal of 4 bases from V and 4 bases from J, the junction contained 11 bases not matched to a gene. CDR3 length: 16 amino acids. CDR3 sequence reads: CAISARTGGVITEAFF. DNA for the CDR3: TGTGCCATCAGTGCACGCACAGGGGGTGTCATCACTGAAGCTTTCTTT.

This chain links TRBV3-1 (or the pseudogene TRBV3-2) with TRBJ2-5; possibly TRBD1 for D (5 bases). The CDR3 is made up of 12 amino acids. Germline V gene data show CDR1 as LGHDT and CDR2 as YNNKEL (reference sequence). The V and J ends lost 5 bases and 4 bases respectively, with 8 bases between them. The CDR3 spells CASSSQGETQYF. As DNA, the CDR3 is TGTGCCAGCAGCTCCCAGGGAGAGACCCAGTACTTC.

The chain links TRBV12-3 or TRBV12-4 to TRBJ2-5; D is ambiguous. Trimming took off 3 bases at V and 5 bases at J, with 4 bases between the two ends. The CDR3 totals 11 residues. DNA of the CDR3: TGTGCCAGCAGTTTGTCGGAGACCCAGTACTTC. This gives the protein CASSLSETQYF.

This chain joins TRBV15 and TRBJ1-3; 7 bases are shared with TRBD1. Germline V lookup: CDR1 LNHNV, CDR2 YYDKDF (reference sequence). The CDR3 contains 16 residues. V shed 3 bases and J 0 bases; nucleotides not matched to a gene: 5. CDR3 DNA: TGTGCCACCAGCAGCGGACAGGAGGGCTCTGGAAACACCATATATTTT. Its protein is CATSSGQEGSGNTIYF. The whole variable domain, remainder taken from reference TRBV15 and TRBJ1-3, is DAMVIQNPRYQVTQFGKPVTLSCSQTLNHNVMYWYQQKSSQAPKLLFHYYDKDFNNEADTPDNFQSRRPNTSFCFLDIRSPGLGDTAMYLCATSSGQEGSGNTIYFGEGSWLTVV.

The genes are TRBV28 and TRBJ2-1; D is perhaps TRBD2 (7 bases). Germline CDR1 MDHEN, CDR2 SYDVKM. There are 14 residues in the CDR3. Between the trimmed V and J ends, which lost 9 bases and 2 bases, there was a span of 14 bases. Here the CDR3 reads CASSGGQPYNEQFF. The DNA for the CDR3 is TGTGCCAGTTCGGGGGGACAACCCTACAATGAGCAGTTCTTC.

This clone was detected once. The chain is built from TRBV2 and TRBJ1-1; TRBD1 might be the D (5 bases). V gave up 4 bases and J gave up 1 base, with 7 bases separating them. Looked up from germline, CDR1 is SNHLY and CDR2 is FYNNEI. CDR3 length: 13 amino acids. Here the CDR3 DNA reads TGTGCCAGCAGTGTGGACAAGAACACTGAAGCTTTCTTT. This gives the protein CASSVDKNTEAFF.

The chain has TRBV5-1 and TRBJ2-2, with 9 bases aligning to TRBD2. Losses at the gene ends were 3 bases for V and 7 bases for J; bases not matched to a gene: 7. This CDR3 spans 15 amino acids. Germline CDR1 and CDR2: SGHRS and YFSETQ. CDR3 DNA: TGCGCCAGCAGCTCAGAGCGGGGGGCCATCGGGGAGCTGTTTTTT. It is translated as CASSSERGAIGELFF.

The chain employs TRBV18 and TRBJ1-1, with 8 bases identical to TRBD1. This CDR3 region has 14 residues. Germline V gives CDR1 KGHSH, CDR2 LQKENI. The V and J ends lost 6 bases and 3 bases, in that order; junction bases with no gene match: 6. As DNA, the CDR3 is TGTGCCAGCTCCCAAAACAGGGGGGACACTGAAGCTTTCTTT. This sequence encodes CASSQNRGDTEAFF.

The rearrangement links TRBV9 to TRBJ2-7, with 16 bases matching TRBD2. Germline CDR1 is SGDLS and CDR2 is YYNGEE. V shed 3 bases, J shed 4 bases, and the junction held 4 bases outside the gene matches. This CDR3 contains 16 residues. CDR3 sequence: CASSASGLAGGYEQYF. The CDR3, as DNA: TGTGCCAGCAGCGCCTCGGGACTAGCGGGGGGGTACGAGCAGTACTTC.